The TCR beta chain described here comes from a study of blood T cells in healthy people across ages. Through a sample-barcoded 5' primer and a J-beta primer mix, a second PCR was run for about 6 to 12 cycles. TCRdb re-derived calls from the 5' RACE reads in MiXCR, one entry per CDR3 protein. The sample holds 1.5 million to 2 million distinct CDR3 sequences, approximately 50% seen once. Turning to this clonotype: Its antigen is not identified.

Germline V CDR1 and CDR2: LGHDT, YNNKEL (reference sequence). The V and J ends lost 0 bases and 6 bases, in that order; junction bases with no gene match: 14. This CDR3 is built from 18 residues. Study-level findings and limits: PBMCs left unsorted prevented a conclusive naive versus antigen-experienced comparison.

The source material was blood. This receptor was taken from a woman between 35 and 50 years old in good health. The rearrangement links TRBV3-1 to TRBJ2-3; 8 bases map to TRBD2. The CDR3 DNA is TGTGCCAGCAGCCAAGATTGGAGGAGCGGGGGTGAGGTTGATACGCAGTATTTT. Translation: CASSQDWRSGGEVDTQYF.